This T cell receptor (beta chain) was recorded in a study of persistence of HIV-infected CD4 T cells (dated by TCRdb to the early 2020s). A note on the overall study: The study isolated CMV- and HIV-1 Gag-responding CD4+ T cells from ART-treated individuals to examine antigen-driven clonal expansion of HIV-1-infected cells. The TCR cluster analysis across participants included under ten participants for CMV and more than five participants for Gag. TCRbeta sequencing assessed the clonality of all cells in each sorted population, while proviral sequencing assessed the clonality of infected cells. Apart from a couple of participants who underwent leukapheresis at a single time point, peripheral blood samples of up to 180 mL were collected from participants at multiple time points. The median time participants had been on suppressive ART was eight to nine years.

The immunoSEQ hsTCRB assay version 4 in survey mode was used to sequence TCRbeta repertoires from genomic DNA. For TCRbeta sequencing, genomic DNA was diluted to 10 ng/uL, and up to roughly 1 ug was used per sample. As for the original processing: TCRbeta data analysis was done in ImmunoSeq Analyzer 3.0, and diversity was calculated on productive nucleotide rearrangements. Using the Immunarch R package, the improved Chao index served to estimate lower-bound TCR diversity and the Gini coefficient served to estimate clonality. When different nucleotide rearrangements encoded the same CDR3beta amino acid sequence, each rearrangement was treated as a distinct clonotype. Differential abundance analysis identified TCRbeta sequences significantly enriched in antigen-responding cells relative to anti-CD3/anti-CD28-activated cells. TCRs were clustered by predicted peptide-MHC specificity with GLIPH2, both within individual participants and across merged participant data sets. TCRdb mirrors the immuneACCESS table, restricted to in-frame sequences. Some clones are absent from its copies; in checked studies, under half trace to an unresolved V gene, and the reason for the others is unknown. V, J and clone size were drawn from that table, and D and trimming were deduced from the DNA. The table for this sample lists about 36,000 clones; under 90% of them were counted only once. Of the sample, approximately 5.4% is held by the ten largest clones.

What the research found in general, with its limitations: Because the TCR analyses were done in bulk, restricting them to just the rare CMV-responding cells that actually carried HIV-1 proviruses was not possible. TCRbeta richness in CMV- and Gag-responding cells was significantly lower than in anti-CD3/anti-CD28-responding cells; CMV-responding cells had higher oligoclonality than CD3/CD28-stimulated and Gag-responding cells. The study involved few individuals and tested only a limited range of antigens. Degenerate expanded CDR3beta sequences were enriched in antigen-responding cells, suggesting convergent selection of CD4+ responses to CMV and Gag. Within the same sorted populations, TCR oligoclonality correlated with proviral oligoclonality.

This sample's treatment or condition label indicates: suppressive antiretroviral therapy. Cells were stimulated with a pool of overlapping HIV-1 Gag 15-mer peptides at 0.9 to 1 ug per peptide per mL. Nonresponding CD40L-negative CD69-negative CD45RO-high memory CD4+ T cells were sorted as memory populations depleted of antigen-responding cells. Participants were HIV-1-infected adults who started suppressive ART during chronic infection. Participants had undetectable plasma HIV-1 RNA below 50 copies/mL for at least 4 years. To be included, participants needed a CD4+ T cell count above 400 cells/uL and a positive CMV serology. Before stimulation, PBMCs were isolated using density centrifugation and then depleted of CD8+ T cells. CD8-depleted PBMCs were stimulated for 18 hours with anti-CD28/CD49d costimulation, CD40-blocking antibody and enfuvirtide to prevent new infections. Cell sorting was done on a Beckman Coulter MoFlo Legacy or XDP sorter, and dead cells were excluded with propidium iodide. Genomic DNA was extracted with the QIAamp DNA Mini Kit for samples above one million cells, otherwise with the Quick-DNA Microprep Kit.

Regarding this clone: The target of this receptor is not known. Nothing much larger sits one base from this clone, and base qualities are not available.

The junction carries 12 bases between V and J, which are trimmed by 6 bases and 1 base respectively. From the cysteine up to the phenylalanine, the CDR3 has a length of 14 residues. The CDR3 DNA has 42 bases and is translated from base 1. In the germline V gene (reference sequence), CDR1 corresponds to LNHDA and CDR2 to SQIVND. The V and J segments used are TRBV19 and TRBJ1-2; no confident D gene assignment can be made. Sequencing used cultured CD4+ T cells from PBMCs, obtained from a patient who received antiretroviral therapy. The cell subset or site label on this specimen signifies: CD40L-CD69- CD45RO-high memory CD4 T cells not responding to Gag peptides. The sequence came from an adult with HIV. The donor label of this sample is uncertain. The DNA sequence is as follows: TGTGCCAGTAGGCGGGGAGGCGTTAACTATGGCTACACCTTC. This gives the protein CASRRGGVNYGYTF. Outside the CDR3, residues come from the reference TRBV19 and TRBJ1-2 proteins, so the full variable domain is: DGGITQSPKYLFRKEGQNVTLSCEQNLNHDAMYWYRQDPGQGLRLIYYSQIVNDFQKGDIAEGYSVSREKKESFPLTVTSAQKNPTAFYLCASRRGGVNYGYTFGSGTRLTVV.